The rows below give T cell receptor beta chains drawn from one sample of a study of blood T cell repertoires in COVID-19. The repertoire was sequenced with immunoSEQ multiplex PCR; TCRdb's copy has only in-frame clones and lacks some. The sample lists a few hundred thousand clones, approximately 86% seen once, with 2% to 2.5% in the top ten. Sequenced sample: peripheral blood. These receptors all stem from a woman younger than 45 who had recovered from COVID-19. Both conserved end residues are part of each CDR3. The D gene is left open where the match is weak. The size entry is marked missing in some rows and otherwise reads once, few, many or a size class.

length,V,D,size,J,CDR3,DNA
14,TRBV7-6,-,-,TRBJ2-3,CASSLYLSTDTQYF,TGTGCCAGCAGCTTATATCTCAGCACAGATACGCAGTATTTT
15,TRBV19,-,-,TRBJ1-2,CASSTGATRHYGYTF,TGTGCCAGTAGTACCGGCGCGACGAGGCACTATGGCTACACCTTC
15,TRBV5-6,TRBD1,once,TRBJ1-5,CASSLSGGAGQPQHF,TGTGCCAGCAGCTTATCAGGGGGCGCGGGCCAGCCCCAGCATTTT
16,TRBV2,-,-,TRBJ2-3,CASSVEAGPGTDTQYF,TGTGCCAGCAGTGTAGAAGCAGGCCCTGGCACAGATACGCAGTATTTT
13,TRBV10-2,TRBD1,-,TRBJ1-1,CASLLQGGTEAFF,TGCGCCAGCCTCCTGCAGGGGGGCACTGAAGCTTTCTTT
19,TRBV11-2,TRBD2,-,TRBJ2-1,CASSAPGGVSGSWYNEQFF,TGTGCCAGCAGCGCTCCCGGGGGGGTTAGCGGGAGTTGGTACAATGAGCAGTTCTTC
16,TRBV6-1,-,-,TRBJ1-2,CASSGGGQGEWYGYTF,TGTGCCAGCAGTGGGGGTGGGCAGGGTGAGTGGTATGGCTACACCTTC
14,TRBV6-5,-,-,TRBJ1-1,CASRETVMNTEAFF,TGTGCCAGCAGAGAGACAGTCATGAACACTGAAGCTTTCTTT
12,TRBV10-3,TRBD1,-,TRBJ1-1,CAIRGQGTEAFF,TGTGCCATCAGGGGACAGGGAACTGAAGCTTTCTTT
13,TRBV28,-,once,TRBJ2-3,CANKRKSTDTQYF,TGTGCCAATAAGCGGAAGAGCACAGATACGCAGTATTTT